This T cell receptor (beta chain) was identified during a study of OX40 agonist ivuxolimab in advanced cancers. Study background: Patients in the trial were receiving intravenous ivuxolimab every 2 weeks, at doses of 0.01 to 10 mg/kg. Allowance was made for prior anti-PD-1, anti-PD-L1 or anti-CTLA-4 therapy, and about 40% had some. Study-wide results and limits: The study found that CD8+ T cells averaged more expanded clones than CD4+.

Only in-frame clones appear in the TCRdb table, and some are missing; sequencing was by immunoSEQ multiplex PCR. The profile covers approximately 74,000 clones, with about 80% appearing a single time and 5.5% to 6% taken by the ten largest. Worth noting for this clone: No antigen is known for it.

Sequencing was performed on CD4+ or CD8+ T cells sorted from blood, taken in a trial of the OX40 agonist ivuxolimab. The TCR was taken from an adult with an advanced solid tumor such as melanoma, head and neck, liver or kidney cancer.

DNA of the CDR3: TGTGCCAGCAGTTTTCATTTTAGTTACAATGAGCAGTTCTTC. The encoded protein is CASSFHFSYNEQFF. The rearrangement joins TRBV28 to TRBJ2-1; the D is unclear. The germline gives CDR1 MDHEN, CDR2 SYDVKM. V lost 3 bases to trimming and J lost 4 bases, with 10 bases between them. The CDR3 spans 14 residues.